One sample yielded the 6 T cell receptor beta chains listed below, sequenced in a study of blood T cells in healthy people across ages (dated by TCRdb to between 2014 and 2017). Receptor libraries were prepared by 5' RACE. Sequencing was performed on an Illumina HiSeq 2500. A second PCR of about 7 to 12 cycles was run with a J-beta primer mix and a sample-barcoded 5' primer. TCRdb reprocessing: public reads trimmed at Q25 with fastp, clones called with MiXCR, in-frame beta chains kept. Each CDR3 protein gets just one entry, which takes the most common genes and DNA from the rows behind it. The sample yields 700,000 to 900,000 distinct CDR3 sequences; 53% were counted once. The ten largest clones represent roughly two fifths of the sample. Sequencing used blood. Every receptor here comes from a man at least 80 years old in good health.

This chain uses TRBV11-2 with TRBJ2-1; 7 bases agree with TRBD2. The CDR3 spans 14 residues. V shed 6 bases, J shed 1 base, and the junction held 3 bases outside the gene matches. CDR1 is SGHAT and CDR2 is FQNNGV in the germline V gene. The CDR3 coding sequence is TGTGCCAGCAGGTTACTAGCGTCCTACAATGAGCAGTTCTTC. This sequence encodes CASRLLASYNEQFF.

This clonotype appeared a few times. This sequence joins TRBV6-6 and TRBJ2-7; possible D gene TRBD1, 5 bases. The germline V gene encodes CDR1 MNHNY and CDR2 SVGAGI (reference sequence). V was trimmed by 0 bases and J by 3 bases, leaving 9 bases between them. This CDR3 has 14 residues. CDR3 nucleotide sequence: TGTGCCAGCAGTTACTCTACAGGATTCTACGAGCAGTACTTC. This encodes CASSYSTGFYEQYF.

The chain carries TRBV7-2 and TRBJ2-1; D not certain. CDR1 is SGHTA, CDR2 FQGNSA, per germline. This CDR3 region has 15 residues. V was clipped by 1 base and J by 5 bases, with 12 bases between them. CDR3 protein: CASSLGRFLNNEQFF. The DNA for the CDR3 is TGTGCCAGCAGCTTAGGACGGTTTCTAAACAATGAGCAGTTCTTC.

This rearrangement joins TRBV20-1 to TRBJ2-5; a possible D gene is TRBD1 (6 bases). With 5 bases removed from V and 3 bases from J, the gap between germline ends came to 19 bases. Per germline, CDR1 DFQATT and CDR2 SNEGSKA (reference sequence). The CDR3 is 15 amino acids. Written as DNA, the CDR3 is TGCAGTGCTCCGGACAGAATGTGGTTAAAAGAGACCCAGTACTTC. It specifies CSAPDRMWLKETQYF.

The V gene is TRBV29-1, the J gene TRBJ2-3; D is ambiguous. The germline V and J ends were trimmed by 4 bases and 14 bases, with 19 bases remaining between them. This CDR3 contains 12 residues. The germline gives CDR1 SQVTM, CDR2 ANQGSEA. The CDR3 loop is CSVVIPPGRWYF. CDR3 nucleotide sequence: TGCAGCGTTGTAATCCCCCCTGGGCGGTGGTATTTT.

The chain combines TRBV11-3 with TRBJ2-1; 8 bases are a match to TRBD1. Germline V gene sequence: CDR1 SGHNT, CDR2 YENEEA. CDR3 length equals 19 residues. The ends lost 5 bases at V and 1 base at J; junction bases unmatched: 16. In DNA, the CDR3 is TGTGCCAGCAGCCCCAGGCGGACAGGGTTGGCCAGTTCCTACAATGAGCAGTTCTTC. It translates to CASSPRRTGLASSYNEQFF.